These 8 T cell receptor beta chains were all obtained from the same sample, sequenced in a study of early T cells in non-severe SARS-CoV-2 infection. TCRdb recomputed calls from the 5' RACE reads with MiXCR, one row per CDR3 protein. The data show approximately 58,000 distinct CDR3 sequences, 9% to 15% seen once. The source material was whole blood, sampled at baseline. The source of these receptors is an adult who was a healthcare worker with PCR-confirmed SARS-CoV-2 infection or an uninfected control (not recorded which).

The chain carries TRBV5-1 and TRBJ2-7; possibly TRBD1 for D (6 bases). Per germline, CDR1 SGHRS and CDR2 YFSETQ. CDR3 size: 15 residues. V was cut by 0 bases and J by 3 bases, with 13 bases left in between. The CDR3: CASSLASVRGYEQYF. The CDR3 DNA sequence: TGCGCCAGCAGCTTGGCCAGTGTCAGGGGCTACGAGCAGTACTTC.

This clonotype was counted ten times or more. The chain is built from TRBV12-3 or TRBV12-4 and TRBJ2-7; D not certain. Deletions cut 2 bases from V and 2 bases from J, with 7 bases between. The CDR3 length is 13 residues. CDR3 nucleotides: TGTGCCAGCAGTTTAAACCCCGCCTACGAGCAGTACTTC. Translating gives CASSLNPAYEQYF.

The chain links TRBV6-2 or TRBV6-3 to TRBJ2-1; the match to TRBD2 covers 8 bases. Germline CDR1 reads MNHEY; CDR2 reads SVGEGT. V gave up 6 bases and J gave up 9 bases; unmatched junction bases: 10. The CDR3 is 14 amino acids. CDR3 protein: CASRSSGRVSEQFF. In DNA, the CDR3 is TGTGCCAGCAGATCAAGCGGGAGAGTGAGTGAGCAGTTCTTC.

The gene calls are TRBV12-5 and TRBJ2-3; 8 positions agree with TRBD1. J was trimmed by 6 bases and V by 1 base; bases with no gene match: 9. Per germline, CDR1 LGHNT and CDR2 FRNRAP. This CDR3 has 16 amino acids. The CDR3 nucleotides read TGTGCTAGTGGTTTGGGCGACAGGGGATTCCAGGATACGCAGTATTTT. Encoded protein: CASGLGDRGFQDTQYF.

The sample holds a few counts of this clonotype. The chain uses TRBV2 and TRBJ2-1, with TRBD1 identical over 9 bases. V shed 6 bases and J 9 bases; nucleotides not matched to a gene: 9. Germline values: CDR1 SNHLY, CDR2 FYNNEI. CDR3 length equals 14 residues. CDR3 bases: TGTGCCAGCAGGGGACAGGGAGGAGGCGGTGAGCAGTTCTTC. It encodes CASRGQGGGGEQFF.

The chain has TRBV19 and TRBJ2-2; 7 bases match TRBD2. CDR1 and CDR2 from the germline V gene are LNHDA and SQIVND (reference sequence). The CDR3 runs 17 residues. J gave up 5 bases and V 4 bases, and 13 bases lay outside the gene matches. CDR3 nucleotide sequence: TGTGCCAGTAGTAGGTCGGATCGGCTAGCGGTAACCGGGGAGCTGTTTTTT. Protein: CASSRSDRLAVTGELFF.

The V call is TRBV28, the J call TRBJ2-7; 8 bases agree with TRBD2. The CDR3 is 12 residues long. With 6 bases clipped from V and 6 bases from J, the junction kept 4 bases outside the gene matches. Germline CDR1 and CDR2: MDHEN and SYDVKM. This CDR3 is CASRGGRIEQYF. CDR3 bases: TGTGCCAGCAGGGGCGGGAGGATCGAGCAGTACTTC.

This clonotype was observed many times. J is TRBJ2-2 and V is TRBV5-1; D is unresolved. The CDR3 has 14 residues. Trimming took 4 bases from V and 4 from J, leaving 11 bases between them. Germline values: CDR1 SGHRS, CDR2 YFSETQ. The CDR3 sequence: CASSPQSPTGELFF. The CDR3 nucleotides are TGCGCCAGCAGCCCCCAATCGCCCACCGGGGAGCTGTTTTTT.